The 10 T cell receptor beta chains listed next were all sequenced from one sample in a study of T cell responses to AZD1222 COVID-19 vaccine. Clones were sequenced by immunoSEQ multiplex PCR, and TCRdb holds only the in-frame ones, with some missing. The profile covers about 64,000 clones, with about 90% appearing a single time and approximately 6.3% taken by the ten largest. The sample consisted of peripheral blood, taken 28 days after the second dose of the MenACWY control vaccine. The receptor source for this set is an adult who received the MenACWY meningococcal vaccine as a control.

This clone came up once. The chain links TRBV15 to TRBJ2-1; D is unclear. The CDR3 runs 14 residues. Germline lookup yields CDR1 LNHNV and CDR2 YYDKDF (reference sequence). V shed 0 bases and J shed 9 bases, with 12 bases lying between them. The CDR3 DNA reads TGTGCCACCAGCAGAGATTTTCAGGCAGGTGAGCAGTTCTTC. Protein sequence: CATSRDFQAGEQFF. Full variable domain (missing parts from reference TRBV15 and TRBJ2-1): DAMVIQNPRYQVTQFGKPVTLSCSQTLNHNVMYWYQQKSSQAPKLLFHYYDKDFNNEADTPDNFQSRRPNTSFCFLDIRSPGLGDTAMYLCATSRDFQAGEQFFGPGTRLTVL.

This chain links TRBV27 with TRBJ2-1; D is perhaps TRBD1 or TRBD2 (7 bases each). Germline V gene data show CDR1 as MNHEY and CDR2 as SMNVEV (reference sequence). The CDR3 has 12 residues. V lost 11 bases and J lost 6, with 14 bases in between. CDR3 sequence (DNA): TGTGCCGTGGCAGGGGGGGGCAATGAGCAGTTCTTC. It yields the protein CAVAGGGNEQFF.

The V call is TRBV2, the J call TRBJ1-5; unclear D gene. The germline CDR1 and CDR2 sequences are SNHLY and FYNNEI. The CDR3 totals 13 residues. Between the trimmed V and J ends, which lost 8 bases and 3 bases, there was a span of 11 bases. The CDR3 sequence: CASVDGINQPQHF. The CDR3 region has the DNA TGTGCCAGCGTAGACGGGATCAATCAGCCCCAGCATTTT.

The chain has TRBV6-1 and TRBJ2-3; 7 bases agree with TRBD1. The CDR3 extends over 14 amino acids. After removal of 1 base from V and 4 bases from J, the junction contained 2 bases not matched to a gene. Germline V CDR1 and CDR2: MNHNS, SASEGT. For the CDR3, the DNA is TGTGCCAGCAGTGAAGAGACAGGGCCAGATACGCAGTATTTT. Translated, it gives CASSEETGPDTQYF.

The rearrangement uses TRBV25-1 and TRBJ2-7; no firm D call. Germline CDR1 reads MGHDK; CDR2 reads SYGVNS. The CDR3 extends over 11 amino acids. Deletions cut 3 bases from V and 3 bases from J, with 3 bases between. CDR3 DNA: TGTGCCAGCAGTGAGAGCTACGAGCAGTACTTC. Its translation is CASSESYEQYF.

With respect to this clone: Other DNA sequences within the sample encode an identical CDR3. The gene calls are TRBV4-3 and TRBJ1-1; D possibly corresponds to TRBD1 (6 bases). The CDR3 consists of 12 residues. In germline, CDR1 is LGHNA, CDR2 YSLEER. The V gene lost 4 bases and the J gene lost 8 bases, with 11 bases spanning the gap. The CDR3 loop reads CASSRAQGEAFF. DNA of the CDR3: TGCGCCAGCAGCCGAGCTCAGGGGGAAGCTTTCTTT.

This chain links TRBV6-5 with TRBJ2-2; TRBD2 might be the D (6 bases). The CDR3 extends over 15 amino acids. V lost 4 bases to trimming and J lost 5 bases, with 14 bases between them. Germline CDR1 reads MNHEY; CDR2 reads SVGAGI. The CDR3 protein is CASSSTGRGTGELFF. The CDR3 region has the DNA TGTGCCAGCAGTTCTACGGGACGGGGGACCGGGGAGCTGTTTTTT.

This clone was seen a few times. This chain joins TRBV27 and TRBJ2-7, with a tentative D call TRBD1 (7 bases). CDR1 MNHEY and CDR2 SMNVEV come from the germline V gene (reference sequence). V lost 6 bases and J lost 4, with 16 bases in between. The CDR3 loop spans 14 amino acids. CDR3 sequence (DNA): TGTGCCAGCAGGCCAGGGGGGTCCCTTTACGAGCAGTACTTC. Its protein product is CASRPGGSLYEQYF.

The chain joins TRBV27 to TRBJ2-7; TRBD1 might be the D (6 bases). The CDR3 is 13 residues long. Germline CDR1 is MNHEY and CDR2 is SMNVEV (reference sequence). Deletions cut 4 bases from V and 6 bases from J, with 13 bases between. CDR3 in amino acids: CASSSGQMTEQYF. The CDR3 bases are TGTGCCAGCAGTTCCGGACAGATGACCGAGCAGTACTTC.

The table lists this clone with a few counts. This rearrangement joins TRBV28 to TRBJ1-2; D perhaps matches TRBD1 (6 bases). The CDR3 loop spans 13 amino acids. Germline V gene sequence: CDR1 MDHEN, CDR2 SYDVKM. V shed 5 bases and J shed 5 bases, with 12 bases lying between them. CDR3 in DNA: TGTGCCAGCAGTGCTGTACAGGGATATGGCTACACCTTC. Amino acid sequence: CASSAVQGYGYTF.